This is a list of T cell receptor beta chains from one sample in a study of Ad26.COV2.S vaccination and SARS-CoV-2 variants. Assay used: immunoSEQ multiplex PCR; TCRdb lists only in-frame clones, some missing. The sample consists of around 270,000 clones, around 88% of them appearing once. Sample: peripheral blood, taken in a trial of Ad26.COV2.S vaccine versus placebo. Every receptor here comes from a person between 18 and 59 years old who received the Ad26.COV2.S COVID-19 vaccine or a placebo. CDR3s include the opening cysteine and the closing phenylalanine or tryptophan. A D gene is named only where the DNA matches it firmly. Size is stated for part of the rows, as once, few or many counts, or as a class when the clone is expanded.

j_gene	abundance	v_gene	d_gene	CDR3nt	CDR3aa
TRBJ2-2	NA	TRBV9	TRBD1	TGTGCCAGCAGCGTAGTCACAGGGGGCTTCGGGGAGCTGTTTTTT	CASSVVTGGFGELFF
TRBJ2-7	NA	TRBV4-2	NA	TGTGCCAGCAGCCAAGCTACGGGACTTATAAACGAGCAGTACTTC	CASSQATGLINEQYF
TRBJ1-5	NA	TRBV10-3	NA	TGTGCCATCAGTGACGGGGGGAGCAATCAGCCCCAGCATTTT	CAISDGGSNQPQHF
TRBJ1-4	NA	TRBV7-8	TRBD1	TGTGCCAGCAGCTTTGGACAGGGGCTGAGTAATGAAAAACTGTTTTTT	CASSFGQGLSNEKLFF
TRBJ2-3	NA	TRBV4-2	TRBD2	TGTGCCAGCAGCCAAGATTTACTAGCGGGGCTGACAGATACGCAGTATTTT	CASSQDLLAGLTDTQYF
TRBJ2-7	NA	TRBV19	TRBD2	TGTGCCAGTAGTAGCTTAGCGGGGGGGCCCTACGAGCAGTACTTC	CASSSLAGGPYEQYF
TRBJ2-1	NA	TRBV6-5	TRBD2	TGTGCCAGCAGTCTAGCGGGAGGGCCCCATGAGCAGTTCTTC	CASSLAGGPHEQFF
TRBJ2-1	NA	TRBV4-1	TRBD2	TGCGCCAGCACTGTCTACGGGGGGGCTGATGAGCAGTTCTTC	CASTVYGGADEQFF
TRBJ2-2	NA	TRBV9	NA	TGTGCCAGCAGCGTATCGGCCTACAACGCGAACACCGGGGAGCTGTTTTTT	CASSVSAYNANTGELFF
TRBJ2-7	NA	TRBV18	NA	TGTGCCAGCTCAGGGACGTTGAGCTCCTACGAGCAGTACTTC	CASSGTLSSYEQYF
TRBJ2-5	NA	TRBV11-2	NA	TGTGCCAGCAGCTTAGGGTCCCAAGAGACCCAGTACTTC	CASSLGSQETQYF
TRBJ1-1	NA	TRBV4-1	NA	TGCGCCAGCAGCCAAGATGCTAACCAGTACACTGAAGCTTTCTTT	CASSQDANQYTEAFF
TRBJ2-5	NA	TRBV5-6	TRBD1	TGTGCCAGCAGCTCGCTCCACAGGGGGTGGAACCAAGAGACCCAGTACTTC	CASSSLHRGWNQETQYF
TRBJ2-1	NA	TRBV2	NA	TGTGCCAGCAGTGAACGGACAATCTCCTACAATGAGCAGTTCTTC	CASSERTISYNEQFF
TRBJ2-1	NA	TRBV7-3	NA	TGTGCCAGCAGCTCCCAGCCGGGGGGCGTCAATGAGCAGTTCTTC	CASSSQPGGVNEQFF
TRBJ1-1	NA	TRBV4-1	TRBD1	TGCGCCAGCAGCCGCACGGAAGCCGGGACAGGGGGACCGAACACTGAAGCTTTCTTT	CASSRTEAGTGGPNTEAFF
TRBJ2-3	once	TRBV5-6	TRBD1	TGTGCCAGCAGCTTAGACAGGGGGCGCACAGATACGCAGTATTTT	CASSLDRGRTDTQYF
TRBJ2-2	NA	TRBV6-2/TRBV6-3	NA	TGTGCCAGCAGTTACGAAGGACTTAGGGCCGGGGAGCTGTTTTTT	CASSYEGLRAGELFF
TRBJ2-5	NA	TRBV19	TRBD1	TGTGCCAGTAGTGCCTATGAGGGGGCGGGAGAGACCCAGTACTTC	CASSAYEGAGETQYF
TRBJ2-3	once	TRBV9	NA	TGTGCCAGCAGCGCCAGTGGGCCAGATACGCAGTATTTT	CASSASGPDTQYF
TRBJ2-1	few	TRBV24-1	TRBD1	TGTGCCACCCCTGGGACAGGGGTCCGCAATGAGCAGTTCTTC	CATPGTGVRNEQFF
TRBJ1-5	once	TRBV20-1	NA	TGCAGTGCTAGTGGGGGTGGAGGGCGATATAGCAATCAGCCCCAGCATTTT	CSASGGGGRYSNQPQHF
TRBJ2-2	NA	TRBV15	NA	TGTGCCACCAGCAGAGGACCTCGGGAGAACACCGGGGAGCTGTTTTTT	CATSRGPRENTGELFF
TRBJ2-7	NA	TRBV4-1	NA	TGCGCCAGCAGCCCAGGACAGTTCTCCTACGAGCAGTACTTC	CASSPGQFSYEQYF
TRBJ1-3	NA	TRBV4-3	NA	TGCGCCAGCAGCCAAGATCCGGCCCTTCCCTCTGGAAACACCATATATTTT	CASSQDPALPSGNTIYF
TRBJ2-5	NA	TRBV12-3/TRBV12-4	NA	TGTGCCAGCAGTTTGGTTCAACAAGAGACCCAGTACTTC	CASSLVQQETQYF
TRBJ2-7	NA	TRBV9	TRBD1	TGTGCCAGCAGTCGCCGGGACAGGGGTAACGACGAGCAGTACTTC	CASSRRDRGNDEQYF
TRBJ1-1	NA	TRBV18	TRBD1	TGTGCCAGCTCAACACAGGGGTTGGGCACTGAAGCTTTCTTT	CASSTQGLGTEAFF
TRBJ2-7	NA	TRBV5-5	TRBD1	TGTGCCAGCAGCTTTGGCTTGACAGGGGGGGCCTACGAGCAGTACTTC	CASSFGLTGGAYEQYF
TRBJ1-3	NA	TRBV9	TRBD1	TGTGCCAGCAGCGTCGCCCCCGGACAGGGTTCTGGAAACACCATATATTTT	CASSVAPGQGSGNTIYF
TRBJ2-1	NA	TRBV7-2	TRBD1	TGTGCCAGCAGCCCGACAGGGGGCTCCTACAATGAGCAGTTCTTC	CASSPTGGSYNEQFF
TRBJ2-5	NA	TRBV15	NA	TGTGCCACCAGCAGGCCGGGCCTCAAAGAGACCCAGTACTTC	CATSRPGLKETQYF
TRBJ1-5	NA	TRBV30	NA	TGTGCCTGGAGTCTCTCCGCCAGCAATCAGCCCCAGCATTTT	CAWSLSASNQPQHF
TRBJ1-1	NA	TRBV19	NA	TGTGCCAGTAGTATTCAGCCCCGGACTGAAGCTTTCTTT	CASSIQPRTEAFF
TRBJ1-3	NA	TRBV5-1	NA	TGCGCCAGCAGGGAGAGAGGGGGTACTGGAAACACCATATATTTT	CASRERGGTGNTIYF
TRBJ2-5	NA	TRBV25-1	TRBD1	TGTGCCAGCAGTAACACAGGGGGCAGGGAGACCCAGTACTTC	CASSNTGGRETQYF
TRBJ1-2	few	TRBV5-1	NA	TGCGCCAGCAGCAACAGGGACGGCTACACCTTC	CASSNRDGYTF
TRBJ2-1	NA	TRBV24-1	NA	TGTGCCACCAGTGATTTGTGGGGCCGGGACCGGGATGAAGATGAGCAGTTCTTC	CATSDLWGRDRDEDEQFF
TRBJ2-2	NA	TRBV7-3	TRBD1	TGTGCCAGCAGCTCCGCCGGGACAGGGTCGGGAACCGGGGAGCTGTTTTTT	CASSSAGTGSGTGELFF
TRBJ1-2	NA	TRBV30	NA	TGTGCCTGGAGTACAGGGAATGGCTACACCTTC	CAWSTGNGYTF
TRBJ2-1	NA	TRBV11-2	NA	TGTGCCAGCAGCTTAGTTGATGAGCAGTTCTTC	CASSLVDEQFF
TRBJ2-7	NA	TRBV18	TRBD2	TGTGCCAGCTCACCTAGCGGGGGTATCTACGAGCAGTACTTC	CASSPSGGIYEQYF
TRBJ2-7	NA	TRBV5-1	TRBD2	TGCGCCAGCAGCTATTCAACCCCCGCGGGGGCCTACGAGCAGTACTTC	CASSYSTPAGAYEQYF
TRBJ2-3	NA	TRBV5-4	NA	TGTGCCAGCAGCTCCCTCATGACCGGTCATACGCAGTATTTT	CASSSLMTGHTQYF
TRBJ2-7	NA	TRBV12-3/TRBV12-4	NA	TGTGCCAGCAGTTTAGAGACAGACTACGAGCAGTACTTC	CASSLETDYEQYF
TRBJ2-1	NA	TRBV7-3	TRBD2	TGTGCCAGCAGCTCCCCCCGGACTAGCGGGACCCTCGATGAGCAGTTCTTC	CASSSPRTSGTLDEQFF
TRBJ2-2	NA	TRBV6-2/TRBV6-3	NA	TGTGCCAGCAGTTACTCGATAAACACCGGGGAGCTGTTTTTT	CASSYSINTGELFF
TRBJ2-2	NA	TRBV19	TRBD1	TGTGCCAGTAGTCCCGATCGGACAGGGAGTAACACCGGGGAGCTGTTTTTT	CASSPDRTGSNTGELFF